These 29 T cell receptor beta chains were sequenced from one sample in a study of beta chain features in type 1 diabetes. Reverse transcription of all isolated RNA meant that expressed TCRB transcripts were sequenced. Clones were read by immunoSEQ multiplex PCR, and TCRdb kept only the in-frame ones, dropping some. The sample gives 900,000 or so clones, roughly a sixth of which show up once; roughly 0.025% is in the top ten. Specimen: naive CD4+ T cells from blood. Receptor source: a woman younger than 30 in good health.

The chain carries TRBV7-9 and TRBJ1-1; D uncertain. This CDR3 comprises 13 residues. Germline CDR1 is SEHNR and CDR2 is FQNEAQ (reference sequence). V was cut by 1 base and J by 0 bases, with 3 bases left in between. In DNA, the CDR3 is TGTGCCAGCAGCTTAGACGTGAACACTGAAGCTTTCTTT. It encodes CASSLDVNTEAFF.

The chain links TRBV2 to TRBJ1-1; a weak D match, TRBD1 (5 bases). This CDR3 region has 13 residues. Germline values: CDR1 SNHLY, CDR2 FYNNEI. V was shortened by 5 bases and J by 5 bases, with 12 bases between the two germline ends. CDR3 sequence reads: CASSQGGSTEAFF. CDR3 sequence (DNA): TGTGCCAGCAGTCAGGGAGGTTCGACTGAAGCTTTCTTT.

This clone turned up a few times. V and J are TRBV5-5 and TRBJ2-3; weak D call: TRBD2 (6 bases). Trimming pared 4 bases from V and 6 bases from J, leaving 12 bases between. The CDR3 covers 13 residues. Germline lookup yields CDR1 SGHKS and CDR2 YYEKEE (reference sequence). The CDR3 region is CASSMTSSDTQYF. The CDR3 DNA reads as TGTGCCAGCAGCATGACTAGTTCGGATACGCAGTATTTT.

The rearrangement uses TRBV12-5 and TRBJ1-2; no definite D call. The CDR3 has 16 amino acids. Trimming left V 4 bases short and J 0 bases short, with 15 bases between. Germline-derived CDR1 and CDR2 are LGHNT and FRNRAP. CDR3 sequence reads: CASGSAQVFTNYGYTF. In DNA form, the CDR3 reads TGTGCTAGTGGTTCGGCCCAGGTTTTTACTAACTATGGCTACACCTTC.

The chain uses TRBV11-3 and TRBJ2-1, with 9 bases fitting TRBD2. V shed 2 bases, J shed 6 bases, and the junction held 8 bases outside the gene matches. The V gene's germline CDR1 is SGHNT and CDR2 YENEEA. This CDR3 comprises 16 residues. Here the CDR3 reads CASSLRAGGSPNEQFF. In DNA, the CDR3 is TGTGCCAGCAGCTTAAGAGCGGGAGGCTCGCCCAATGAGCAGTTCTTC.

This chain connects TRBV7-2 to TRBJ2-5; a possible D gene is TRBD2 (5 bases). CDR1 and CDR2 (germline): SGHTA, FQGNSA. The CDR3 extends over 14 amino acids. The germline V and J ends were trimmed by 6 bases and 4 bases, with 15 bases remaining between them. Here the CDR3 DNA reads TGTGCCAGCAGTCTCGGCGGGCCGAGAGAGACCCAGTACTTC. Its protein product is CASSLGGPRETQYF. The whole variable domain, remainder taken from reference TRBV7-2 and TRBJ2-5, is GAGVSQSPSNKVTEKGKDVELRCDPISGHTALYWYRQSLGQGLEFLIYFQGNSAPDKSGLPSDRFSAERTGGSVSTLTIQRTQQEDSAVYLCASSLGGPRETQYFGPGTRLLVL.

The chain has TRBV28 and TRBJ2-3; TRBD1 is a possible D gene (7 bases). The CDR3 length is 13 residues. V lost 5 bases and J 5 bases, leaving 11 bases between the germline ends. CDR1 and CDR2 from the germline V gene are MDHEN and SYDVKM. CDR3 in DNA: TGTGCCAGCAGTCAGGGGGACTTAGATACGCAGTATTTT. Translating gives CASSQGDLDTQYF.

The sample holds a few counts of this clone. Other nucleotide sequences in the sample specify the same CDR3. The chain is built from TRBV5-1 and TRBJ2-7; no clear D. In germline, CDR1 is SGHRS, CDR2 YFSETQ. CDR3 length: 13 amino acids. V was clipped by 0 bases and J by 2 bases, with 6 bases between them. Here the CDR3 reads CASSLVGTYEQYF. The CDR3 DNA reads as TGCGCCAGCAGCTTGGTAGGGACCTACGAGCAGTACTTC.

This clone was counted a few times. The CDR3 here is CASSYSGQGLVDGTEAFF. For the CDR3, the DNA is TGTGCCAGCAGTTACTCGGGACAGGGTTTAGTTGATGGCACTGAAGCTTTCTTT. The chain links TRBV6-7 to TRBJ1-1; 9 bases are a match to TRBD1. TRBV6-7 is an open reading frame whose function is uncertain. V gave up 0 bases and J gave up 4 bases; unmatched junction bases: 12. This CDR3 is built from 18 residues.

This clone showed up just a few times. This chain uses TRBV7-2 with TRBJ2-3, with a tentative D call TRBD1 (6 bases). V gave up 7 bases and J gave up 6 bases, with 17 bases separating them. The CDR3 runs 14 residues. Germline V gives CDR1 SGHTA, CDR2 FQGNSA. The DNA of the CDR3 is TGTGCCAGCACCAGCCGGGCAGGGGCGGATACGCAGTATTTT. It translates to CASTSRAGADTQYF.

A few counts support this clone. The chain couples TRBV11-2 to TRBJ2-7, with TRBD2 identical over 11 bases. Germline assignment: CDR1 SGHAT and CDR2 FQNNGV. This CDR3 region has 15 residues. After removal of 6 bases from V and 1 base from J, the junction contained 5 bases not matched to a gene. The CDR3 DNA follows: TGTGCCAGCAGTACTAGCGGGAGTATTTCCTACGAGCAGTACTTC. Amino acid sequence: CASSTSGSISYEQYF.

V usage is TRBV13 and J usage is TRBJ2-1; TRBD1 or TRBD2 may be the D gene (5 bases each). This CDR3 has 16 amino acids. The germline gives CDR1 PRHDT, CDR2 FYEKMQ (reference sequence). Trimming shortened V by 1 base and J by 2 bases, and 12 bases separated the two germline ends. The CDR3 nucleotides read TGTGCCAGCAGCTTAGTCCCTCCGGGACCCTACAATGAGCAGTTCTTC. Protein sequence: CASSLVPPGPYNEQFF.

This clone has a handful of counts. The chain carries TRBV28 and TRBJ2-7, with TRBD2 matching over 8 bases. This CDR3 is built from 16 residues. Germline V gene lookup returns CDR1 MDHEN and CDR2 SYDVKM. The ends lost 4 bases at V and 2 bases at J; junction bases unmatched: 10. CDR3 protein: CASSWPASGLPYEQYF. As DNA, the CDR3 is TGTGCCAGCAGTTGGCCGGCTAGCGGGCTCCCCTACGAGCAGTACTTC.

The CDR3 here is CASSLGSRETQYF. The CDR3 DNA reads TGTGCCAGCAGCTTAGGTTCGCGGGAGACCCAGTACTTC. The rearrangement uses TRBV7-6 and TRBJ2-5; D gene uncertain. With 1 base removed from V and 5 bases from J, the gap between germline ends came to 8 bases. Germline V lookup: CDR1 SGHVS, CDR2 FNYEAQ. The CDR3 covers 13 residues.

The genes are TRBV2 and TRBJ1-5; D remains unclear. Trimming stripped 6 bases from V and 14 bases from J, with 17 bases between. The CDR3 sequence is 12 residues long. Germline CDR1 SNHLY, CDR2 FYNNEI. The chain's CDR3 is CASSLTRIQEHF. CDR3 DNA: TGTGCCAGCAGCTTAACTCGGATTCAGGAGCATTTT.

The chain links TRBV6-1 to TRBJ1-4; 7 bases agree with TRBD1. Germline V gene sequence: CDR1 MNHNS, CDR2 SASEGT. The CDR3 contains 15 residues. V was clipped by 3 bases and J by 5 bases; unmatched bases: 6. Here the CDR3 reads CASSEAGTVNEKLFF. In DNA form, the CDR3 reads TGTGCCAGCAGTGAGGCCGGGACAGTGAATGAAAAACTGTTTTTT.

This clone occurred a few times. At one end the junction does not follow the germline gene, possibly because of a read error. This chain joins TRBV15 and TRBJ2-7; the D is unclear. The CDR3 runs 16 residues. Germline V gives CDR1 LNHNV, CDR2 YYDKDF (reference sequence). CDR3 protein: CATSREQPTSSYEQYF. In nucleotides, the CDR3 is TGTGCCACCAGCCGAGAACAGCCGACCAGCTCCTACGAGCAGTACTTC.

The chain carries TRBV7-3 and TRBJ2-3; maybe TRBD2 (5 bases). The length of the CDR3 is 15 residues. The V gene's germline CDR1 is SGHTA and CDR2 FQGTGA. Trimming stripped 5 bases from V and 3 bases from J, with 15 bases between. Here the CDR3 DNA reads TGTGCCAGCAGCCTTACTAGGGATGGGACAGATACGCAGTATTTT. This encodes CASSLTRDGTDTQYF.

This clone was picked up a small number of times. The chain links TRBV5-6 to TRBJ2-4, with a tentative D call TRBD2 (5 bases). Germline V lookup: CDR1 SGHDT, CDR2 YYEEEE. Trimming left V 2 bases short and J 3 bases short, with 15 bases between. The CDR3 runs to 16 residues. The CDR3 DNA reads as TGTGCCAGCAGCTTCGAGGGTGTCAGTGTCAAAAACATTCAGTACTTC. This translates into CASSFEGVSVKNIQYF.

The chain carries TRBV5-1 and TRBJ2-3; 7 nucleotides align to TRBD2. Germline V gives CDR1 SGHRS, CDR2 YFSETQ. Trimming took 0 bases from V and 2 from J; bases not matched to a gene: 9. This CDR3 region has 17 residues. The DNA of the CDR3 is TGCGCCAGCAGCTTGGCCTCCCCGGGACTATACACAGATACGCAGTATTTT. Translating it yields CASSLASPGLYTDTQYF. Based on the CDR3 plus reference TRBV5-1 and TRBJ2-3, the full variable domain is KAGVTQTPRYLIKTRGQQVTLSCSPISGHRSVSWYQQTPGQGLQFLFEYFSETQRNKGNFPGRFSGRQFSNSRSEMNVSTLELGDSALYLCASSLASPGLYTDTQYFGPGTRLTVL.

CDR3 coding DNA: TGTGCCAGCAGTCCCGGGACACACTTTCAGCCCCAGCATTTT. Translated, it gives CASSPGTHFQPQHF. This chain joins TRBV6-5 and TRBJ1-5; D perhaps matches TRBD1 (6 bases). Germline V CDR1 and CDR2: MNHEY, SVGAGI. Trimming took 5 bases from V and 6 from J, leaving 14 bases between them. This CDR3 is 14 amino acids long.

The chain recombines TRBV19 with TRBJ2-1; tentatively, D is TRBD1 (6 bases). The length of the CDR3 is 15 residues. The germline gives CDR1 LNHDA, CDR2 SQIVND (reference sequence). The V and J ends lost 2 bases and 2 bases respectively, with 10 bases between them. The CDR3 loop is CASSIWGRPYNEQFF. The CDR3 coding sequence is TGTGCCAGTAGTATATGGGGGCGTCCCTACAATGAGCAGTTCTTC.

In its sample, this clone was seen a few times. V and J are TRBV7-2 and TRBJ2-3; 10 bases agree with TRBD2. V shed 5 bases, J shed 2 bases, and the junction held 16 bases outside the gene matches. The CDR3 is 19 residues long. Germline V CDR1 and CDR2: SGHTA, FQGNSA. DNA of the CDR3: TGTGCCAGCAGCCCGCTGCTAGCGGGAGCCCTCGGTGCCACAGATACGCAGTATTTT. It specifies CASSPLLAGALGATDTQYF.

In this sample, this clone turned up a few times. The V gene is TRBV7-2, the J gene TRBJ2-3, with TRBD2 matching over 13 bases. Losses at the gene ends were 5 bases for V and 10 bases for J; bases not matched to a gene: 12. The germline CDR1 and CDR2 sequences are SGHTA and FQGNSA. CDR3 length: 16 residues. CDR3 sequence (DNA): TGTGCCAGCAGCCTAACTTCCGGGACTAGCGGGATTGCGCAGTATTTT. Amino acids: CASSLTSGTSGIAQYF. The entire variable domain, with the rest obtained from reference TRBV7-2 and TRBJ2-3, is as follows: GAGVSQSPSNKVTEKGKDVELRCDPISGHTALYWYRQSLGQGLEFLIYFQGNSAPDKSGLPSDRFSAERTGGSVSTLTIQRTQQEDSAVYLCASSLTSGTSGIAQYFGPGTRLTVL.

This clone was seen only a few times. The chain has TRBV11-2 and TRBJ2-5, with D possibly TRBD2 on 5 matching bases. The V gene's germline CDR1 is SGHAT and CDR2 FQNNGV. Trimming removed 5 bases from V and 5 bases from J, with 6 bases in between. The length of the CDR3 is 11 residues. The CDR3 nucleotides are TGTGCCAGCAGCGAGCGGGAGACCCAGTACTTC. As protein: CASSERETQYF.

This chain joins TRBV5-5 and TRBJ2-1, with 9 positions matching TRBD2. The CDR3 has 16 residues. The germline gives CDR1 SGHKS, CDR2 YYEKEE (reference sequence). With V trimmed by 0 bases and J by 10 bases, 11 bases remained unmatched. The CDR3 sequence is CASSLGVASGTAEQFF. CDR3 coding DNA: TGTGCCAGCAGCTTGGGTGTGGCTAGCGGGACGGCCGAGCAGTTCTTC.

This clone turned up a few times. As DNA, the CDR3 is TGTGCCAGCAGCCAAGTAATAGAGACCCAGTACTTC. This translates into CASSQVIETQYF. This chain links TRBV14 with TRBJ2-5; D remains ambiguous. Trimming took 1 base from V and 4 from J, leaving 4 bases between them. From germline, CDR1 is SGHDN and CDR2 FVKESK. This CDR3 contains 12 residues.

The sample holds a few counts of this clone. V and J are TRBV6-1 and TRBJ1-2; no reliable D call. The germline V gene has CDR1 MNHNS and CDR2 SASEGT. CDR3 size: 14 residues. The germline V and J ends were trimmed by 7 bases and 0 bases, with 12 bases remaining between them. CDR3 sequence reads: CASMRHRANYGYTF. In DNA form, the CDR3 reads TGTGCCAGCATGCGTCACCGAGCTAACTATGGCTACACCTTC.

This chain links TRBV27 with TRBJ1-2; D may be TRBD1 (6 bases). The V end lost 2 bases, the J end lost 4 bases, and 14 bases lay between the germline ends. This CDR3 region has 15 residues. Germline CDR1 MNHEY, CDR2 SMNVEV (reference sequence). CDR3 sequence: CASSLRPDRSYGYTF. CDR3 DNA: TGTGCCAGCAGTTTACGCCCCGACAGGTCCTATGGCTACACCTTC.